A single TCR beta chain is shown here with its context. The antigen is undetermined. Some clones are missing from TCRdb's copy, which holds only in-frame ones; the method was immunoSEQ multiplex PCR. The data hold about 84,000 clones, with nearly 90% observed a single time. The sample belongs to a study of OX40 agonist ivuxolimab in advanced cancers. Trimming shortened V by 5 bases and J by 3 bases, and 14 bases separated the two germline ends. This CDR3 has 14 residues. Germline V lookup: CDR1 MDHEN, CDR2 SYDVKM. Study-level points and caveats: In general, CD8+ T cells held more expanded clones than CD4+ did, on average.

This sequence joins TRBV28 and TRBJ2-7; D uncertain. This TCR was sampled from an adult with an advanced solid tumor such as melanoma, head and neck, liver or kidney cancer. This sample comprised CD4+ or CD8+ T cells sorted from blood, obtained in a trial of the OX40 agonist ivuxolimab. CDR3 protein: CASSSSPSLYEQYF. The CDR3 DNA reads TGTGCCAGCAGTAGTAGCCCGTCCCTCTACGAGCAGTACTTC.